This T cell receptor beta chain was documented in a study of blood T cells in healthy people across ages. Using a J-beta primer mix together with a sample-barcoded 5' primer, a second PCR was run for about 7 to 12 cycles. TCRdb re-analysed the 5' RACE reads in MiXCR, keeping a single row per CDR3 protein. The repertoire holds roughly 2 million distinct CDR3 sequences, 49% seen once, with approximately 2.1% in the top ten. This clonotype was found a few times. V lost 3 bases to trimming and J lost 7 bases, with 13 bases between them. Looked up from germline, CDR1 is MGHRA and CDR2 is YSYEKL. The CDR3 has 14 amino acids.

Material: blood. This chain connects TRBV4-1 to TRBJ2-1; D might be TRBD1 or TRBD2, each matching 6 bases. The sequence was collected from a woman aged 40 to 55 in good health. CDR3 in DNA: TGCGCCAGCAGCCAGGCAGGGGAGGTGAATGAGCAGTTCTTC. Encoded protein: CASSQAGEVNEQFF.